The rows below give T cell receptor beta chains drawn from one sample of a study of CD8 T cells in Susac syndrome. TCRdb reanalysed the immunoSEQ multiplex PCR reads using MiXCR and keeps one entry per CDR3 protein. The sample lists about 190,000 distinct CDR3 sequences; 90% to 97% were seen once. Material for sequencing was CD4+ T cells from PBMCs. Every receptor here comes from a human donor with Susac syndrome. Each CDR3 is given with its conserved first and last residue. The D gene is left open where the match is weak. Rows may omit the clone size; those that give it use once, few, many or a size class.

D	size	V	J	DNA	CDR3
NA	NA	TRBV6-2/TRBV6-3	TRBJ2-5	TGTGCCAGCAGTTTCTCCGGGCCCGGGGAGACCCAGTACTTC	CASSFSGPGETQYF
NA	once	TRBV4-3	TRBJ2-7	TGCGCCAGCAGCCAAGAAGGGCGAGGGTCCTACGAGCAGTACTTC	CASSQEGRGSYEQYF
TRBD2	NA	TRBV20-1	TRBJ2-3	TGCAGTGCTACATGGACTAGTGCCCTCACAGATACGCAGTATTTT	CSATWTSALTDTQYF
NA	NA	TRBV9	TRBJ1-6	TGTGCCAGCAGCCCAGAGATGCAGGGGAATCGCAATTCACCCCTCCACTTT	CASSPEMQGNRNSPLHF
NA	NA	TRBV29-1	TRBJ1-2	TGCAGCTTCGGTAGCAGGGGCTATGGCTACACCTTC	CSFGSRGYGYTF
TRBD2	NA	TRBV5-6	TRBJ2-7	TGTGCCAGCAGCTTGCCGCCAAGAGCGGGGGGAGCCTACGAGCAGTACTTC	CASSLPPRAGGAYEQYF
TRBD2	NA	TRBV12-3/TRBV12-4	TRBJ2-1	TGTGCCAGCAGCCCAGGACCGGGCGGGGGTTATGAGCAGTTCTTC	CASSPGPGGGYEQFF
NA	NA	TRBV29-1	TRBJ2-1	TGCAGCGTTGATGGGTTTAATGAGCAGTTCTTC	CSVDGFNEQFF
NA	NA	TRBV3-1	TRBJ1-2	TGTGCCAGCAGCCAGGGGACGGCTGGGGGTGGCTACACCTTC	CASSQGTAGGGYTF
NA	NA	TRBV12-3/TRBV12-4	TRBJ2-4	TGTGCCAGCAGTCCGCCCGAGTTGGGAAACATTCAGTACTTC	CASSPPELGNIQYF
NA	NA	TRBV20-1	TRBJ2-3	TGCAGTGCTATAGGGGGGGTTGGCGGCACAGATACGCAGTATTTT	CSAIGGVGGTDTQYF
NA	NA	TRBV12-5	TRBJ1-2	TGTGCTAGCAGTGGGGCAGGGGATCGCGGCTACACCTTC	CASSGAGDRGYTF
NA	NA	TRBV2	TRBJ1-1	TGTGCCAGCAGTGTGAGGGGATTATACACTGAAGCTTTCTTT	CASSVRGLYTEAFF
TRBD1	NA	TRBV3-1	TRBJ2-3	TGTGCCAGCAGCGGGTGGGCAGGGGGCGCAGATACGCAGTATTTT	CASSGWAGGADTQYF
NA	NA	TRBV6-2/TRBV6-3	TRBJ2-5	TGTGCCAGCAGCCCCGGACAGAAACAAGAGACCCAGTACTTC	CASSPGQKQETQYF
TRBD1	NA	TRBV19	TRBJ1-5	TGTGCCAGTAGTACCGATGGCAGGGGGCATCAGCCCCAGCATTTT	CASSTDGRGHQPQHF
NA	NA	TRBV29-1	TRBJ1-3	TGCAGCGTCGACGGGGCTGGAAACACCATATATTTT	CSVDGAGNTIYF
TRBD2	NA	TRBV11-2	TRBJ2-5	TGTGCCAGCAGCTTAATTAGCGGGGGGACGCAAGAGACCCAGTACTTC	CASSLISGGTQETQYF
TRBD1	NA	TRBV29-1	TRBJ2-5	TGCAGCGTAGCCGGACAGGGCCAAGAGACCCAGTACTTC	CSVAGQGQETQYF
NA	NA	TRBV6-6	TRBJ2-3	TGTGCCAGCAGTTACTTCGGGGGCCATAGCACAGATACGCAGTATTTT	CASSYFGGHSTDTQYF
TRBD1	NA	TRBV30	TRBJ1-1	TGTGCCTGGGGAACAGGGGGCACTGAAGCTTTCTTT	CAWGTGGTEAFF
NA	NA	TRBV29-1	TRBJ1-4	TGCAGCGTTGGAATCGTTGCGGGTGAAAAACTGTTTTTT	CSVGIVAGEKLFF
TRBD1	NA	TRBV28	TRBJ2-5	TGTGCCAGCAGGGACAGGAACCAAGAGACCCAGTACTTC	CASRDRNQETQYF
NA	NA	TRBV12-3/TRBV12-4	TRBJ1-6	TGTGCCAGCAGTTTTGGCGACCCCCTACCCCTCCACTTT	CASSFGDPLPLHF
TRBD2	NA	TRBV3-1	TRBJ2-7	TGTGCCAGCAGTGGTTCTAGCGGGGGCCACGAGCAGTACTTC	CASSGSSGGHEQYF
NA	once	TRBV19	TRBJ2-2	TGTGCCAGTGGGATATACACCGGGGAGCTGTTTTTT	CASGIYTGELFF
NA	NA	TRBV30	TRBJ1-6	TGTGCCTGGACCTCGGCCAATAATTCACCCCTCCACTTT	CAWTSANNSPLHF
NA	NA	TRBV27	TRBJ2-2	TGTGCCAGCAGTTTATGGCCTGTTAGGGGCACCGGGGAGCTGTTTTTT	CASSLWPVRGTGELFF
TRBD1	NA	TRBV19	TRBJ1-5	TGTGCCAGTAGTATTCGGGGGACAGGGACGCCCCAGCATTTT	CASSIRGTGTPQHF
NA	NA	TRBV28	TRBJ2-5	TGTGCCAGCAAATACAGGGTACAAGAGACCCAGTACTTC	CASKYRVQETQYF
TRBD2	once	TRBV25-1	TRBJ2-5	TGTGCCAGCAGTGAATTTGCGGGAGGCCAAGAGACCCAGTACTTC	CASSEFAGGQETQYF
NA	NA	TRBV20-1	TRBJ1-2	TGCAGTGCCATAGACAGACCCGACAAGGGCTACACCTTC	CSAIDRPDKGYTF
TRBD1	NA	TRBV6-2/TRBV6-3	TRBJ1-1	TGTGCCAGCAGGGACAGGGCCGGGAACACTGAAGCTTTCTTT	CASRDRAGNTEAFF
NA	NA	TRBV12-3/TRBV12-4	TRBJ1-1	TGTGCCAGCATCACGCGGCCGACCCGGATGGGGGCTGAAGCTTTCTTT	CASITRPTRMGAEAFF
TRBD2	once	TRBV7-2	TRBJ2-7	TGTGCCAGCAGCTTAGACGCGTGGACTAGCGGCTACGAGCAGTACTTC	CASSLDAWTSGYEQYF
TRBD1	NA	TRBV6-6	TRBJ2-2	TGTGCCAGCCGTCGACAGGGGGTGGGAGCCGGGGAGCTGTTTTTT	CASRRQGVGAGELFF
NA	NA	TRBV24-1	TRBJ2-3	TGTGCCACCAGTGGGGGCAGTCTTTATAGCACAGATACGCAGTATTTT	CATSGGSLYSTDTQYF
TRBD2	NA	TRBV18	TRBJ2-3	TGTGCCAGCTCACCCTTAAGCGGGGGCTCCACAGATACGCAGTATTTT	CASSPLSGGSTDTQYF
NA	NA	TRBV30	TRBJ2-7	TGTGCCTGGAGCGCAGCCAGGTACTACGAGCAGTACTTC	CAWSAARYYEQYF
NA	NA	TRBV29-1	TRBJ2-5	TGCAGCTTCTCCCCGGCCTTGGCCCAAGAGACCCAGTACTTC	CSFSPALAQETQYF
NA	NA	TRBV28	TRBJ2-3	TGTGCCAGCAGTTTATGGCAGGGGTTTTCAGATACGCAGTATTTT	CASSLWQGFSDTQYF
NA	NA	TRBV7-9	TRBJ1-2	TGTGCCAGCAGCTTAGATTGGGGGGAGATCTACACCTTC	CASSLDWGEIYTF
TRBD2	NA	TRBV7-3	TRBJ2-3	TGTGCCAGCAGCTTAATGGCTAGCGGGGTCACAGATACGCAGTATTTT	CASSLMASGVTDTQYF
TRBD2	NA	TRBV3-1	TRBJ2-2	TGTGCCAGTAGAACTAGCGGTCTGAACACCGGGGAGCTGTTTTTT	CASRTSGLNTGELFF
NA	once	TRBV28	TRBJ2-1	TGTGCCAGCACAGGGCAAAGCTACAATGAGCAGTTCTTC	CASTGQSYNEQFF
TRBD1	NA	TRBV19	TRBJ1-5	TGTGCCAGTAGTATCCCTCGACAGGGGGGCAATCAGCCCCAGCATTTT	CASSIPRQGGNQPQHF
NA	once	TRBV6-2/TRBV6-3	TRBJ2-5	TGTGCCAGCAGTTACGGGCAGGGAAACAAAGAGACCCAGTACTTC	CASSYGQGNKETQYF
NA	NA	TRBV5-6	TRBJ1-5	TGTGCCAGCAGCTTGGCCCCACAGGGCCAGCCCCAGCATTTT	CASSLAPQGQPQHF
TRBD2	NA	TRBV24-1	TRBJ2-5	TGTGCCACCAGTGATTCTGTAGCGGGGGTACAAGAGACCCAGTACTTC	CATSDSVAGVQETQYF
NA	NA	TRBV11-2	TRBJ1-5	TGTGCCAGCAGTACGACAGTTGCAGGTCAGCCCCAGCATTTT	CASSTTVAGQPQHF
NA	NA	TRBV29-1	TRBJ2-4	TGCAGCGTTGGCCTGTCAGTTGGTTCCGAAATTCAGTACTTC	CSVGLSVGSEIQYF
NA	NA	TRBV4-2	TRBJ2-3	TGTGCCAGCAGCCAAGATCCAATGGGGGCCCGCACAGATACGCAGTATTTT	CASSQDPMGARTDTQYF
NA	NA	TRBV6-2/TRBV6-3	TRBJ2-7	TGTGCCAGCAGTGACTACGAGCAGTACTTC	CASSDYEQYF
NA	NA	TRBV11-2	TRBJ2-7	TGTGCCAGCAGCTTAGCAGTGCCTTTCTACGAGCAGTACTTC	CASSLAVPFYEQYF
TRBD2	NA	TRBV27	TRBJ2-3	TGTGCCAGCAGTCCCGGGCTAGCGGGGGGCACGCAGTATTTT	CASSPGLAGGTQYF
TRBD1	NA	TRBV13	TRBJ2-6	TGTGCCAGCAGTCTTGATACAGGGGTAGGGGCCAACGTCCTGACTTTC	CASSLDTGVGANVLTF
NA	once	TRBV29-1	TRBJ1-1	TGCAGCGTTGTCTTAGGGGGGACTGAAGCTTTCTTT	CSVVLGGTEAFF
TRBD2	NA	TRBV30	TRBJ2-1	TGTGCCTGGAGTGTTTATCTTGCGGGGGGCAATGAGCAGTTCTTC	CAWSVYLAGGNEQFF
NA	NA	TRBV5-1	TRBJ1-6	TGCGCCAGCAGCTTGACGGCAGGGAAGAATTCACCCCTCCACTTT	CASSLTAGKNSPLHF